This T cell receptor beta chain stems from a study of CD4 T cells in relation to SARS-CoV-2 and coronaviruses. Unexposed donor CD4+ T cells date from about 2011-2018, before the COVID-19 pandemic. CD4+ T cells were isolated from the cells after around 10 days of culture. Losses at the gene ends were 0 bases for V and 2 bases for J; bases not matched to a gene: 3. CDR1 and CDR2 (germline): WSHSY, SAAADI. The CDR3 runs to 15 residues. This clone is medium-sized in the sample. Its antigen remains unidentified. Assay used: immunoSEQ multiplex PCR; TCRdb lists only in-frame clones, some missing. Of 21,000 or so clones listed, over 65% are singletons.

This chain joins TRBV10-2 and TRBJ2-7; TRBD1 aligns across 8 bases. The sample comprised CD4+ T cells from PBMCs, cultured in vitro. The clonotype comes from a human donor in good health. CDR3 bases: TGCGCCAGCAGTGAGTCAAACAGGGGGACCTACGAGCAGTACTTC. Its protein is CASSESNRGTYEQYF.